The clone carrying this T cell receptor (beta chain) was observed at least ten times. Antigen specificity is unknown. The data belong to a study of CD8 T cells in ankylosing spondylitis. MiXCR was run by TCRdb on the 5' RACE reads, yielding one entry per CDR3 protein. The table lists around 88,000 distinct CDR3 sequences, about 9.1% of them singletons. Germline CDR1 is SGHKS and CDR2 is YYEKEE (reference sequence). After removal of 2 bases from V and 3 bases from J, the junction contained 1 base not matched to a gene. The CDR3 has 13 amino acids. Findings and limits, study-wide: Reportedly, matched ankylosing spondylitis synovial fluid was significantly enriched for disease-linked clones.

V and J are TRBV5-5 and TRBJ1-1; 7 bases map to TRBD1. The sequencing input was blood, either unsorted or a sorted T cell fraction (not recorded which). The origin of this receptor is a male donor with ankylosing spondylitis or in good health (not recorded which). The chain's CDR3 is CASSLTGDTEAFF. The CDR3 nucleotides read TGTGCCAGCAGCTTAACAGGGGACACTGAAGCTTTCTTT.